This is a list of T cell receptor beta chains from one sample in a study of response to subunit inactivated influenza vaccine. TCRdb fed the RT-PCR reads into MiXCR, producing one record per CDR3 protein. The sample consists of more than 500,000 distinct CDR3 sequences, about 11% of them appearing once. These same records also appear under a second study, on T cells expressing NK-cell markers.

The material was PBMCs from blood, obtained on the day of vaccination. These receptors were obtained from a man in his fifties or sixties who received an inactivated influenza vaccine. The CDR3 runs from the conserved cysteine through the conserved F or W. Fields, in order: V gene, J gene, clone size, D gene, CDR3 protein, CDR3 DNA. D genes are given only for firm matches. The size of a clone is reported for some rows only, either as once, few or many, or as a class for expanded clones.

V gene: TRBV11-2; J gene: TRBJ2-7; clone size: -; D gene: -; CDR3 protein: CASSRAEGTYEQYF; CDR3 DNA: TGTGCCAGCAGCCGGGCAGAGGGGACTTACGAGCAGTACTTC
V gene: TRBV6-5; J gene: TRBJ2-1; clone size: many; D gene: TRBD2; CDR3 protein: CASSYPGLADAKNEQFF; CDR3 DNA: TGTGCCAGCAGTTACCCGGGACTAGCAGACGCAAAGAATGAGCAGTTCTTC
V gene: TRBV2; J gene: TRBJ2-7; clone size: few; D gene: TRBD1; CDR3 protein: CASRSRAGGMGEQYF; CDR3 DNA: TGTGCCAGCAGGTCTCGGGCAGGGGGAATGGGCGAGCAGTACTTC
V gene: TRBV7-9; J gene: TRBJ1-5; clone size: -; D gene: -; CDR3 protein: CASSLGVRDSNQPQHF; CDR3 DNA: TGTGCCAGCAGCTTAGGCGTGCGGGATAGCAATCAGCCCCAGCATTTT
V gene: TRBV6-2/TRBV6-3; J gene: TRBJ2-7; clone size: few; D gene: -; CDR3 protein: CASSRGVSAQYF; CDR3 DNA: TGTGCCAGCAGCCGTGGGGTCAGTGCGCAGTACTTC
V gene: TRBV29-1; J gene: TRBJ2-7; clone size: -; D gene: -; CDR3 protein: CSVTTGVSYEQYF; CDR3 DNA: TGCAGCGTTACGACGGGAGTCTCCTACGAGCAGTACTTC
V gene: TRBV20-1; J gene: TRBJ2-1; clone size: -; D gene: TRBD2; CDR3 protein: CSAAQPGLGNEQFF; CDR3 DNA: TGCAGTGCTGCCCAACCGGGACTAGGCAATGAGCAGTTCTTC
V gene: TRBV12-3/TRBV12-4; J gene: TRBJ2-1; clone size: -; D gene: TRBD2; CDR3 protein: CASRLAGSSYNEQFF; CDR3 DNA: TGTGCCAGCAGACTAGCGGGAAGCTCCTACAATGAGCAGTTCTTC
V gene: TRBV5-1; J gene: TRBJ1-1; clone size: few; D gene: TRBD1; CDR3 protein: CASTGGTNGRPNTEAFF; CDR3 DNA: TGCGCCAGTACAGGGGGTACCAACGGCCGCCCCAACACTGAAGCTTTCTTT
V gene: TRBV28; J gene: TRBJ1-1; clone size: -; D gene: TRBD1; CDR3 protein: CASSRTGGGHTEAFF; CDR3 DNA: TGTGCCAGCAGCAGAACAGGGGGCGGACACACTGAAGCTTTCTTT
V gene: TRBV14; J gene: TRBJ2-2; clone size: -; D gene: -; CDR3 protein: CASSQWNSGTGELFF; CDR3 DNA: TGTGCCAGCAGCCAATGGAATTCGGGCACCGGGGAGCTGTTTTTT
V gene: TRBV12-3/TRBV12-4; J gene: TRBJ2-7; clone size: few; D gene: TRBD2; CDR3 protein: CASSWTRGEQYF; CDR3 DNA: TGTGCCAGCAGTTGGACTAGGGGCGAGCAGTACTTC
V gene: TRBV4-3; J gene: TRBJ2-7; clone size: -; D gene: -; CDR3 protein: CASSQAGASGYEQYF; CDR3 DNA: TGCGCCAGCAGCCAGGCAGGGGCTAGCGGCTACGAGCAGTACTTC
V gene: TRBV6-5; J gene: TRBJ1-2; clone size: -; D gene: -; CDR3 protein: CASSYSGQLNYGYTF; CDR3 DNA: TGTGCCAGCAGTTACTCGGGGCAGCTCAACTATGGCTACACCTTC
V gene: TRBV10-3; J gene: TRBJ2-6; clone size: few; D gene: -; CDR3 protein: CAISPAAGDSGANVLTF; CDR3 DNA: TGTGCCATCAGTCCAGCGGCAGGAGACTCTGGGGCCAACGTCCTGACTTTC
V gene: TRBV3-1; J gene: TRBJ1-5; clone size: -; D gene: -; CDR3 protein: CASSQASSNQPQHF; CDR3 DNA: TGTGCCAGCAGCCAAGCATCAAGCAATCAGCCCCAGCATTTT
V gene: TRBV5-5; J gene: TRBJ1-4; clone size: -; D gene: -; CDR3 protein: CASSLGLSEKLFF; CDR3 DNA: TGTGCCAGCAGCTTGGGGCTCTCAGAAAAACTGTTTTTT
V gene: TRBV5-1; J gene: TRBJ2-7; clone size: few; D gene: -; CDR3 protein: CASSLGPASEYEQYF; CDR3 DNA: TGCGCCAGCAGCTTGGGGCCGGCGTCCGAGTACGAGCAGTACTTC
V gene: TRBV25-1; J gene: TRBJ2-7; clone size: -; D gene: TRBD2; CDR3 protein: CASSREVAGGRYEQYF; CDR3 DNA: TGTGCCAGCAGCCGGGAGGTAGCGGGAGGAAGGTACGAGCAGTACTTC
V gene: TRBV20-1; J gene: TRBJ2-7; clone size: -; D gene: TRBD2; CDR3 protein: CSAREITSEEQYF; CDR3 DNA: TGCAGTGCTAGAGAGATAACTAGCGAAGAGCAGTACTTC
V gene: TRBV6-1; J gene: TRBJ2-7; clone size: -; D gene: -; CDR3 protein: CASRQGPPYEQYF; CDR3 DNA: TGTGCCAGCAGACAGGGTCCCCCTTACGAGCAGTACTTC
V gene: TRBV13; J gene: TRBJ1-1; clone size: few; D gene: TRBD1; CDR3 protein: CASSHPTGSGAFF; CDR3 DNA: TGTGCCAGCAGCCACCCGACAGGGAGTGGAGCTTTCTTT
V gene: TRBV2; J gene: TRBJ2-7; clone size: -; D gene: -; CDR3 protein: CASSGTHAYEQYF; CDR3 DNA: TGTGCCAGCAGTGGGACTCACGCCTACGAGCAGTACTTC
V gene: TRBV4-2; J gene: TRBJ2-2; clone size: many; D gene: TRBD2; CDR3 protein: CASSQDGSGRAGLFF; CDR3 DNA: TGTGCCAGCAGCCAAGATGGTAGCGGGAGGGCCGGACTGTTTTTT
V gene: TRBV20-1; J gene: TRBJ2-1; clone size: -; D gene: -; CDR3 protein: CSARASRWGEQFF; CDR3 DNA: TGCAGTGCTAGGGCAAGCAGGTGGGGTGAGCAGTTCTTC
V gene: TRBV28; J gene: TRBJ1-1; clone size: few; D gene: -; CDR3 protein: CASSNQVMNTEAFF; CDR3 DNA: TGTGCCAGCAGTAACCAAGTCATGAACACTGAAGCTTTCTTT
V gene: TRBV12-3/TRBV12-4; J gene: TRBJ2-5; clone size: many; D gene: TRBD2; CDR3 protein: CASSKGLAVSYF; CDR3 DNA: TGTGCCAGCAGTAAGGGACTAGCGGTTTCGTACTTC
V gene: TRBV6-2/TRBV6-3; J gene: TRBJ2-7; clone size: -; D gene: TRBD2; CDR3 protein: CASSLLAGAREQYF; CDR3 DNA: TGTGCCAGCAGTTTACTAGCGGGAGCCCGCGAGCAGTACTTC
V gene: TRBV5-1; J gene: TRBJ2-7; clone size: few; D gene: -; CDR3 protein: CASSSGLRDPSYEQYF; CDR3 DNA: TGCGCCAGCAGCTCGGGCCTCCGGGACCCTTCCTACGAGCAGTACTTC
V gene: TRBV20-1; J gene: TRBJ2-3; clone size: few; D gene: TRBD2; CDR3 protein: CSAREGSDTQYF; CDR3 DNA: TGCAGTGCCAGGGAGGGCTCAGATACGCAGTATTTT
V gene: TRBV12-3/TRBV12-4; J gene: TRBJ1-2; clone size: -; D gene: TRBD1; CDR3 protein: CASSDRVGEANYGYTF; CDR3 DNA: TGTGCCAGCAGTGACAGGGTCGGCGAAGCTAACTATGGCTACACCTTC
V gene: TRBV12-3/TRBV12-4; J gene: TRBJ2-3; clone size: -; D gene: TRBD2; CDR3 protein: CASRPPSSGTGTDTQYF; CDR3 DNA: TGTGCCAGCAGACCCCCCTCGAGCGGGACTGGCACAGATACGCAGTATTTT
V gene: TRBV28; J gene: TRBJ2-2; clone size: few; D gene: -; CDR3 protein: CASSFDLSGELFF; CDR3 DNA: TGTGCCAGCAGTTTTGATTTATCCGGGGAGCTGTTTTTT
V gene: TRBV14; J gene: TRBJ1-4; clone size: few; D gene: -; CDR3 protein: CASSSRHNEKLFF; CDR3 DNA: TGTGCCAGCAGCTCCCGACATAATGAAAAACTGTTTTTT
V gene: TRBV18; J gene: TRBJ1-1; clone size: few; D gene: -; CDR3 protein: CASSPQGRDTEAFF; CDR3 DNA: TGTGCCAGCTCACCCCAGGGTAGAGACACTGAAGCTTTCTTT
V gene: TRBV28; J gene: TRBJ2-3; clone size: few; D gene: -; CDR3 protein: CASNHRRTDPQYF; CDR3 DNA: TGTGCCAGCAATCACAGACGCACAGATCCGCAGTATTTT
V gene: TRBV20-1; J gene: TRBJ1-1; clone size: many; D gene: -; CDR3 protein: CSARLRGVWTEAFF; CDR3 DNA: TGCAGTGCTAGACTCAGAGGGGTTTGGACTGAAGCTTTCTTT